This note documents a single TCR beta chain sequence. The target of this receptor is not known. Per-nucleotide qualities are absent, and no much larger clonotype sits a single base away. The record originates from a study of blood T cells in healthy people across ages (dated by TCRdb to 2015 to 2017). The study in broad terms: In model experiments, template switching captured about one uniquely barcoded TCR beta cDNA molecule for every two T cells. Donors of different ages were randomly distributed across sequencing lanes to avoid experimental bias. The study analyzed two additional independent replicas of 1 million unique cDNA reads from the same blood draw for two donors, one aged 18 to 30 and one aged 80 or older. The donors were divided into four age groups: young (average 16 years), middle-aged (about 41), aged (around 59) and long-lived (approximately 74). The study measured age-related changes in TCR beta repertoire diversity using deep sequencing normalized with unique cDNA molecular identifiers.

The donors were some 36 Caucasian individuals from Russia, aged 6 to 90 years, who were systemically healthy. Each donor gave ten milliliters of peripheral blood, drawn into EDTA-treated Vacutainer tubes. Ficoll-Paque density-gradient centrifugation was used to isolate PBMCs, with at least 6.5 million per sample. Total RNA, at least 6 micrograms per sample, was extracted from PBMCs with Trizol reagent. Naive CD45RAhigh/CD27high T cell percentages were measured by flow cytometry on a PBMC aliquot from every donor. Library construction relied on 5' RACE. TCRdb records Illumina HiSeq 2500 as the sequencer. A second PCR of about 6 to 11 cycles was run with a J-beta primer mix and a sample-barcoded 5' primer. A template-switch 5' adaptor carrying 12 random nucleotides introduced a unique molecular identifier onto each TCR beta cDNA molecule. Each sample yielded at least 3 million CDR3-containing paired-end reads. First-strand cDNA was synthesized from all RNA with the Mint cDNA synthesis kit, primed by a TRBC-specific oligonucleotide. Following uracil-DNA glycosylase treatment, all cDNA underwent a first 18-cycle PCR with the universal primers M1SS and BC2_uni_R. The authors processed their data as follows. Normalization of each sample was performed by random selection of 1 million high-quality reads, each carrying a distinct molecular identifier. Reads with shared molecular identifiers were discarded instead of being binned into consensus sequences. CDR3 identification, clonotype clustering and error correction used MiTCR with a Q25 quality threshold and the strictest error-elimination algorithm. Lower-bound total TCR beta diversity was estimated with a nonparametric unseen species model using Euler transformation. TCRdb applied fastp at Q25 and MiXCR to the public reads, then kept only in-frame beta chains. When rows share a CDR3 protein, they turn into one entry using the most common DNA and genes. The V and J calls, along with clone size, are taken from TCRdb and not from the paper's own processing. The sample table records about 900,000 distinct CDR3 sequences; roughly 43% of these occur just once. The ten biggest clones cover roughly an eighth of the sample.

Via the germline V gene (reference sequence), CDR1 is DFQATT and CDR2 SNEGSKA. There are 14 amino acids in the CDR3, from cysteine to phenylalanine inclusive. Only the CDR3 DNA stays, 42 bases, in frame from base 1. Trimming removed 6 bases from V and 7 bases from J; the gene matches leave 15 bases unexplained. Broad study findings and their caveats: Because profiling used bulk unsorted PBMCs, naive and antigen-experienced compartments could not be compared conclusively. Total diversity estimates from one million sequenced T cells were considered lower bounds and underestimates. Because the CMV infection status of the donors was unknown, age-related changes in expanded clonotypes may potentially have been confounded. As age increased, observed TCR beta diversity per million T cells dropped in a roughly linear way, and a significant reduction was already evident by age 40. Compared with the aged group, the long-lived group had more naive CD4+ T cells, fewer expanded clones and increased TCR diversity, a pattern suggesting age selection. Observed TCR beta diversity correlated strongly with the percentage of naive T cells measured by flow cytometry.

This clonotype was obtained from a man aged 30 to 45 in good health. Here the chain combines TRBV20-1 and TRBJ2-7; 7 nucleotides in the junction match TRBD2. Sample: blood. The base sequence is TGCAGTGCCCCTAAAGTTGGGTCTAGCGGAGAGCAGTACTTC. This yields the protein CSAPKVGSSGEQYF.